This T cell receptor beta chain was recorded in a study of T-cell reconstitution after alpha-beta-depleted transplantation in children. Researchers prepared the TCRbeta library using unique molecular identifiers, the study reports. TCRdb redid the calling of the PCR reads with MiXCR, one entry per CDR3 protein. The data show 70,000 to 95,000 distinct CDR3 sequences, roughly a sixth seen once. The germline CDR1 and CDR2 sequences are SNHLY and FYNNEI. The V end was cut by 11 bases, the J end by 3 bases, with 18 bases between. The CDR3 has 14 amino acids. This chain uses TRBV2 with TRBJ2-3, with D perhaps matching TRBD1 (6 bases). The specimen comprised PBMCs, mostly from graft donor cells, sampled 180 days after TCRalphabeta/CD19-depleted stem cell transplant. This sequence was found in a male patient aged 2-15 years who had a stem cell transplant for acute lymphoblastic leukemia, so the T cells may come from the graft donor. The CDR3 is CAVQQGGETDTQYF. The CDR3 DNA reads as TGTGCCGTGCAACAGGGTGGGGAGACAGATACGCAGTATTTT.